These 3 T cell receptor beta chains were all obtained from the same sample, sequenced in a study of blood T cells in healthy people across ages. A second PCR, run for about 7 to 11 cycles, used a sample-barcoded 5' primer plus a J-beta primer mix. TCRdb called the 5' RACE reads again in MiXCR, with one record for every CDR3 protein. The table includes approximately 800,000 distinct CDR3 sequences, roughly 34% detected once. Source material: blood. These receptors all stem from a man younger than 35 in good health.

Only a few counts were recorded for this clonotype. The chain joins TRBV2 to TRBJ1-2; weak D call: TRBD1 (6 bases). Germline CDR1 is SNHLY and CDR2 is FYNNEI. The length of the CDR3 is 14 residues. Trimming pared 6 bases from V and 4 bases from J, leaving 15 bases between. The CDR3 is CASSLDSGVYGYTF. The DNA of the CDR3 is TGTGCCAGCAGCCTGGACAGCGGAGTCTATGGCTACACCTTC. Together with reference TRBV2 and TRBJ1-2, the CDR3 gives the full variable domain: EPEVTQTPSHQVTQMGQEVILRCVPISNHLYFYWYRQILGQKVEFLVSFYNNEISEKSEIFDDQFSVERPDGSNFTLKIRSTKLEDSAMYFCASSLDSGVYGYTFGSGTRLTVV.

This clonotype has only a few counts. The chain links TRBV10-3 to TRBJ2-5; D call uncertain. The V gene lost 7 bases and the J gene lost 5 bases, with 8 bases spanning the gap. The CDR3 runs to 11 residues. Germline values: CDR1 ENHRY, CDR2 SYGVKD. CDR3 sequence: CAIKGSETQYF. DNA for the CDR3: TGTGCCATCAAAGGTAGTGAGACCCAGTACTTC.

This clonotype has only one observation. A single base separates this from a much larger clone, so it may be a read error. V usage is TRBV5-1 and J usage is TRBJ2-1; D remains unclear. Germline CDR1 reads SGHRS; CDR2 reads YFSETQ. V gave up 0 bases and J gave up 7 bases, with 8 bases separating them. CDR3 length: 13 residues. The DNA for the CDR3 is TGCGCCAGCAGCTTGGCCGTTCGGAATGAGCAGTTCTTC. Translating gives CASSLAVRNEQFF.